The 10 T cell receptor beta chains reported below all come from one sample, sequenced in a study of cytomegalovirus exposure and HLA in healthy donors. Vbeta (60) and Jbeta (13) primers were used in the PCR. Repertoires were generated with immunoSEQ multiplex PCR, while TCRdb's copy carries only in-frame clones and drops some. The sample carries 190,000 or so clones, roughly four fifths recorded once. The specimen was PBMCs. The source is a boy aged 2-15 years in good health and CMV-seronegative.

The chain employs TRBV27 and TRBJ1-1; tentative D call: TRBD1 (5 bases). V lost 1 base and J lost 4, with 10 bases in between. This CDR3 region has 14 residues. The germline V gene encodes CDR1 MNHEY and CDR2 SMNVEV (reference sequence). CDR3 sequence: CASSLYSGSTEAFF. DNA of the CDR3: TGTGCCAGCAGTTTATACTCAGGGTCCACTGAAGCTTTCTTT.

The chain links TRBV7-9 to TRBJ1-5, with 10 positions matching TRBD1. Germline loops: CDR1 SEHNR, CDR2 FQNEAQ (reference sequence). The CDR3 extends over 17 amino acids. After removal of 4 bases from V and 0 bases from J, the junction contained 6 bases not matched to a gene. DNA for the CDR3: TGTGCCAGCAGCTCCGGGACAGGGGCCTATAGCAATCAGCCCCAGCATTTT. Translated, it gives CASSSGTGAYSNQPQHF.

V is TRBV4-1 and J is TRBJ2-7, with a possible D match to TRBD1 (6 bases). The V and J ends lost 0 bases and 2 bases respectively, with 14 bases between them. The CDR3 is 16 amino acids. Per the germline V gene, CDR1 is MGHRA and CDR2 is YSYEKL. CDR3 sequence (DNA): TGCGCCAGCAGCCAAGACAGGGGCCAGAATCCCTACGAGCAGTACTTC. This gives the protein CASSQDRGQNPYEQYF.

This chain connects TRBV4-1 to TRBJ2-5, with 10 nucleotides matching TRBD1. CDR3 length: 13 residues. Trimming removed 6 bases from V and 5 bases from J; junction bases left unmatched: 3. Germline V gives CDR1 MGHRA, CDR2 YSYEKL. CDR3 amino acids: CASRGTGEETQYF. In DNA form, the CDR3 reads TGCGCCAGCAGGGGGACAGGGGAGGAGACCCAGTACTTC.

CDR3 coding DNA: TGTGCCAGCAGCGTAACAGGGGGCAGCAATGAGCAGTTCTTC. Translation: CASSVTGGSNEQFF. The chain couples TRBV5-6 to TRBJ2-1; 9 positions agree with TRBD1. Germline V gives CDR1 SGHDT, CDR2 YYEEEE. V trimming: 4 bases; J trimming: 6 bases; junction bases outside the gene matches: 5. The CDR3 covers 14 residues.

The rearrangement links TRBV5-5 to TRBJ1-3, with a weak D call TRBD1 (6 bases). The CDR3 consists of 15 residues. V gave up 0 bases and J gave up 4 bases, with 11 bases separating them. Germline V CDR1 and CDR2: SGHKS, YYEKEE (reference sequence). The CDR3 DNA sequence: TGTGCCAGCAGCTTGGGATGGACAGCGGGAAACACCATATATTTT. Residues: CASSLGWTAGNTIYF.

The J gene is TRBJ2-1, the V gene TRBV29-1, with TRBD2 identical over 12 bases. Germline trimming cut 4 bases from V and 7 bases from J; bases unmatched to any gene: 8. The CDR3 sequence is 15 residues long. The germline V gene encodes CDR1 SQVTM and CDR2 ANQGSEA. The CDR3 DNA follows: TGCAGCGTTGCTCCGACTAGCGGGGGCGGGAATGAGCAGTTCTTC. As protein: CSVAPTSGGGNEQFF.

This rearrangement joins TRBV5-6 to TRBJ2-2; D possibly corresponds to TRBD2 (6 bases). Germline V gene lookup returns CDR1 SGHDT and CDR2 YYEEEE. The V and J ends lost 3 bases and 7 bases respectively, with 13 bases between them. There are 14 residues in the CDR3. The CDR3 bases are TGTGCCAGCAGCTGGGGGACGGGAGTCGGGGAGCTGTTTTTT. The encoded protein is CASSWGTGVGELFF.

The chain recombines TRBV27 with TRBJ1-2; TRBD1 aligns across 10 bases. This CDR3 comprises 16 residues. Germline values: CDR1 MNHEY, CDR2 SMNVEV (reference sequence). V was pared by 3 bases and J by 2 bases, with 6 bases of the junction left unmatched. Here the CDR3 reads CASSFLGQGVNYGYTF. CDR3 coding DNA: TGTGCCAGCAGTTTCCTTGGACAGGGGGTCAACTATGGCTACACCTTC.

This chain connects TRBV11-2 to TRBJ2-3, with 8 bases lining up with TRBD1. The CDR3 totals 17 residues. Germline CDR1 is SGHAT and CDR2 is FQNNGV. The V gene end was trimmed by 5 bases and the J gene end by 2 bases; junction bases not matched to a gene: 12. CDR3 loop: CASSPWTGNPYTDTQYF. CDR3 nucleotide sequence: TGTGCCAGCAGCCCTTGGACAGGGAACCCCTACACAGATACGCAGTATTTT. Full variable domain (rest looked up from reference TRBV11-2 and TRBJ2-3): EAGVAQSPRYKIIEKRQSVAFWCNPISGHATLYWYQQILGQGPKLLIQFQNNGVVDDSQLPKDRFSAERLKGVDSTLKIQPAKLEDSAVYLCASSPWTGNPYTDTQYFGPGTRLTVL.